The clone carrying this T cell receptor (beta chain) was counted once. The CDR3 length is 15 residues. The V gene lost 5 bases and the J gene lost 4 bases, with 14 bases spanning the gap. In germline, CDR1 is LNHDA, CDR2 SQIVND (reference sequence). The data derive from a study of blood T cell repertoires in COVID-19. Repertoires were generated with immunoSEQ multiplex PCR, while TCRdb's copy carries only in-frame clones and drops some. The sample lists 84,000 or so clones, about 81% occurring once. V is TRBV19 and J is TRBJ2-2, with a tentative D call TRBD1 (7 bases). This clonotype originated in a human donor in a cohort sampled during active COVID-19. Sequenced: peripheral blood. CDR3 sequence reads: CASSPRQGGTGELFF. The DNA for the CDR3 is TGTGCCAGTAGTCCTAGACAGGGAGGCACCGGGGAGCTGTTTTTT.